The 17 T cell receptor beta chains below all came from one sample that was sequenced in a study of cytomegalovirus exposure and HLA in healthy donors. Use of 60 Vbeta and 13 Jbeta primers characterized the PCR. Produced via immunoSEQ multiplex PCR; TCRdb's table is partial and in-frame only. The table gives 100,000 to 150,000 clones; the top ten clones make up approximately 1.7% of it. Material: PBMCs. These TCRs come from a woman in her thirties or forties in good health and CMV-seropositive.

The chain is built from TRBV29-1 and TRBJ1-4; D unresolved. There are 14 residues in the CDR3. With 4 bases removed from V and 8 bases from J, the gap between germline ends came to 17 bases. Per the germline V gene, CDR1 is SQVTM and CDR2 is ANQGSEA. The chain's CDR3 is CSVGEMAPGEKLFF. The DNA for the CDR3 is TGCAGCGTTGGTGAAATGGCTCCGGGGGAAAAACTGTTTTTT.

The V and J genes are TRBV19 and TRBJ1-5; TRBD1 matches at 7 bases. Germline CDR1 LNHDA, CDR2 SQIVND (reference sequence). The CDR3 has 16 residues. Germline trimming cut 5 bases from V and 6 bases from J; bases unmatched to any gene: 13. The CDR3 region has the DNA TGTGCCAGTAGTTCCGTCCAGGGGGAGGTGGGTCAGCCCCAGCATTTT. Translating gives CASSSVQGEVGQPQHF.

A remark on this clone: Other DNA sequences in the same sample also yield this CDR3. The chain has TRBV5-1 and TRBJ2-1; 10 nucleotides align to TRBD2. The length of the CDR3 is 15 residues. The V gene end was trimmed by 3 bases and the J gene end by 7 bases; junction bases not matched to a gene: 7. Germline CDR1 and CDR2: SGHRS and YFSETQ. The chain's CDR3 is CASSSLAGEGNEQFF. CDR3 coding DNA: TGCGCCAGCAGCTCCCTAGCGGGAGAGGGAAATGAGCAGTTCTTC.

CDR3 loop: CASSPRQVRGEAFF. CDR3 nucleotide sequence: TGTGCCAGCAGCCCCAGACAGGTTCGGGGTGAAGCTTTCTTT. The rearrangement joins TRBV7-9 to TRBJ1-1, with D perhaps TRBD1 (6 bases). The CDR3 length is 14 residues. Germline lookup yields CDR1 SEHNR and CDR2 FQNEAQ (reference sequence). V lost 5 bases and J 7 bases, leaving 17 bases between the germline ends.

J is TRBJ1-2 and V is TRBV7-9, with D possibly matching TRBD1 (6 bases). Germline CDR1 and CDR2: SEHNR and FQNEAQ (reference sequence). Trimming took 3 bases from V and 5 from J, leaving 10 bases between them. The CDR3 consists of 13 residues. This chain's CDR3 is CASSFRTAYGYTF. In nucleotides, the CDR3 is TGTGCCAGCAGCTTCCGGACAGCTTATGGCTACACCTTC.

The rearrangement links TRBV4-1 to TRBJ2-3; D gene ambiguous. This CDR3 comprises 13 residues. V shed 3 bases and J shed 5 bases, with 9 bases lying between them. CDR1 MGHRA and CDR2 YSYEKL come from the germline V gene. CDR3 sequence (DNA): TGCGCCAGCAGCCACGGTAGATTAGATACGCAGTATTTT. Translating gives CASSHGRLDTQYF.

The chain has TRBV6-5 and TRBJ2-7; D call uncertain. V shed 3 bases and J shed 1 base, with 7 bases lying between them. The germline CDR1 and CDR2 sequences are MNHEY and SVGAGI. CDR3 length: 13 residues. CDR3 loop: CASSYSSSYEQYF. The CDR3 DNA reads TGTGCCAGCAGTTATTCCAGTTCCTACGAGCAGTACTTC.

The chain couples TRBV6-5 to TRBJ1-1; 7 bases map to TRBD1. The V gene's germline CDR1 is MNHEY and CDR2 SVGAGI. The ends lost 3 bases at V and 4 bases at J; junction bases unmatched: 2. CDR3 length equals 13 residues. In nucleotides, the CDR3 is TGTGCCAGCAGTTATCAGGGGGGCACTGAAGCTTTCTTT. Amino acids: CASSYQGGTEAFF.

DNA for the CDR3: TGTGCCAGCGCACAGGGGCGCTACGAGCAGTACTTC. This sequence encodes CASAQGRYEQYF. This chain connects TRBV5-6 to TRBJ2-7; TRBD1 matches at 7 bases. CDR1 is SGHDT and CDR2 is YYEEEE in the germline V gene. This CDR3 comprises 12 residues. V gave up 7 bases and J gave up 3 bases; unmatched junction bases: 4.

The CDR3 here is CASSPVGLRTGEGYEQYF. CDR3 DNA sequence: TGCGCCAGCAGCCCGGTCGGCCTTCGGACAGGGGAAGGCTACGAGCAGTACTTC. This rearrangement joins TRBV5-1 to TRBJ2-7, with TRBD1 identical over 9 bases. CDR1 is SGHRS and CDR2 is YFSETQ in the germline V gene. CDR3 length: 18 amino acids. With 4 bases clipped from V and 3 bases from J, the junction kept 17 bases outside the gene matches.

The rearrangement joins TRBV11-2 to TRBJ2-7; a weak D match, TRBD1 (6 bases). CDR1 and CDR2 (germline): SGHAT, FQNNGV. CDR3 length: 14 amino acids. Between the trimmed V and J ends, which lost 6 bases and 0 bases, there was a span of 12 bases. Here the CDR3 DNA reads TGTGCCAGCAGGCTTGGACAGAGCTCCTACGAGCAGTACTTC. Its protein product is CASRLGQSSYEQYF.

V is TRBV7-2 and J is TRBJ2-7, with 12 bases matching TRBD2. Losses at the gene ends were 0 bases for V and 4 bases for J; bases not matched to a gene: 4. The CDR3 spans 16 residues. Germline lookup yields CDR1 SGHTA and CDR2 FQGNSA. CDR3 residues: CASSLAQLAGGYEQYF. CDR3 DNA: TGTGCCAGCAGCTTAGCCCAACTAGCGGGAGGTTACGAGCAGTACTTC.

V gene TRBV19 combines with J gene TRBJ2-1, with 13 bases lining up with TRBD2. Germline V gene data show CDR1 as LNHDA and CDR2 as SQIVND (reference sequence). The CDR3 covers 16 residues. After removal of 4 bases from V and 7 bases from J, the junction contained 7 bases not matched to a gene. The CDR3 sequence is CASSTRTSGSWNEQFF. CDR3 nucleotide sequence: TGTGCCAGTAGTACCCGGACTAGCGGGAGTTGGAATGAGCAGTTCTTC.

The V call is TRBV6-1, the J call TRBJ2-2; D ambiguous. Germline CDR1 and CDR2: MNHNS and SASEGT. V was pared by 7 bases and J by 1 base, with 13 bases between. This CDR3 has 15 residues. This chain's CDR3 is CASTPMPGNTGELFF. The DNA of the CDR3 is TGTGCCAGCACTCCGATGCCAGGGAACACCGGGGAGCTGTTTTTT.

The J gene is TRBJ2-5, the V gene TRBV5-6; 12 nucleotides match TRBD2. With 5 bases clipped from V and 5 bases from J, the junction kept 7 bases outside the gene matches. Germline V lookup: CDR1 SGHDT, CDR2 YYEEEE. CDR3 length: 15 residues. As DNA, the CDR3 is TGTGCCAGCAGTAGACTAGCGGGAGTCCGGGAGACCCAGTACTTC. As protein: CASSRLAGVRETQYF.

The chain employs TRBV7-3 and TRBJ2-3; D unclear. The CDR3 contains 17 residues. Trimming removed 5 bases from V and 0 bases from J, with 18 bases in between. CDR1 and CDR2 (germline): SGHTA, FQGTGA. The CDR3 DNA follows: TGTGCCAGCAGCCCTTTCGCGGAAACCCCTAGCACAGATACGCAGTATTTT. This codes for CASSPFAETPSTDTQYF.

Note on this clone: At one end the junction does not follow the germline gene, possibly because of a read error. The same CDR3 arises from other DNA sequences in this sample as well. This rearrangement joins TRBV11-2 to TRBJ1-1; 8 nucleotides agree with TRBD1. The CDR3 is 14 residues long. CDR1 SGHAT and CDR2 FQNNGV come from the germline V gene. CDR3 amino acids: CASSSGQVNTEAFF. CDR3 nucleotide sequence: TGTGCCAGCAGCTCGGGACAGGTCAACACCGAAGCTTTCTTT.